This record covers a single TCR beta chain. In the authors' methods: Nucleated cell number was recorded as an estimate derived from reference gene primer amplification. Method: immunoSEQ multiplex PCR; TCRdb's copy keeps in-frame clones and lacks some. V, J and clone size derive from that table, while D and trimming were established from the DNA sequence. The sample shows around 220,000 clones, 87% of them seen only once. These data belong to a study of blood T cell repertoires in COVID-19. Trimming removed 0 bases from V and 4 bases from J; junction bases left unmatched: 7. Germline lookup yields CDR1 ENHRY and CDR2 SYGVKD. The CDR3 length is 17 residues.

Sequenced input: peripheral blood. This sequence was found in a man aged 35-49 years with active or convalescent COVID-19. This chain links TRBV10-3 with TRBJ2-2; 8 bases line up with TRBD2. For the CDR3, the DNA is TGTGCCATCAGTGAGTCGACTCGGAGCGGGGGCACCGGGGAGCTGTTTTTT. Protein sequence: CAISESTRSGGTGELFF.